What follows are 13 T cell receptor beta chains derived from one specimen sequenced in a study of early T cells in non-severe SARS-CoV-2 infection. MiXCR, applied by TCRdb to the 5' RACE reads, yields one record per CDR3 protein. This sample has tens of thousands of distinct CDR3 sequences; approximately 11% occur once, and the top ten carry about 12%. Sequences were derived from whole blood, sampled at baseline. These receptors were taken from an adult who was a healthcare worker with PCR-confirmed SARS-CoV-2 infection or an uninfected control (not recorded which).

This clonotype was observed many times. This chain connects TRBV6-5 to TRBJ2-5; perhaps TRBD1 as D (5 bases). Between the trimmed V and J ends, which lost 4 bases and 7 bases, there was a span of 13 bases. CDR1 is MNHEY and CDR2 is SVGAGI in the germline V gene. The length of the CDR3 is 13 residues. CDR3 DNA sequence: TGTGCCAGCAGTTCGGCCAGGGCCGGGACCCAGTACTTC. Its translation: CASSSARAGTQYF.

This clonotype was seen more than once but under ten times. The chain employs TRBV29-1 and TRBJ1-1; possible D gene TRBD1, 6 bases. CDR1 SQVTM and CDR2 ANQGSEA come from the germline V gene. There are 12 residues in the CDR3. The V end was cut by 5 bases, the J end by 5 bases, with 12 bases between. CDR3 region: CSVKGVGTEAFF. The CDR3 nucleotides are TGCAGCGTTAAGGGGGTAGGAACTGAAGCTTTCTTT.

The rearrangement joins TRBV7-2 to TRBJ2-5; weak D call: TRBD1 (5 bases). V shed 5 bases and J shed 5 bases, with 18 bases lying between them. The CDR3 extends over 15 amino acids. Germline CDR1 SGHTA, CDR2 FQGNSA. The CDR3 region is CASSPPGRVQETQYF. The CDR3 DNA follows: TGTGCCAGCAGCCCCCCGGGCAGGGTGCAGGAGACCCAGTACTTC.

This clonotype has a handful of counts. The chain uses TRBV19 and TRBJ2-7, with 8 bases that match TRBD1. CDR3 length: 18 amino acids. Germline CDR1 LNHDA, CDR2 SQIVND (reference sequence). Trimming removed 5 bases from V and 1 base from J; junction bases left unmatched: 16. The CDR3 protein is CASSPNARQGQGSYEQYF. In DNA, the CDR3 is TGTGCCAGTAGTCCGAACGCTAGACAAGGACAGGGATCCTACGAGCAGTACTTC. Together with reference TRBV19 and TRBJ2-7, the CDR3 gives the full variable domain: DGGITQSPKYLFRKEGQNVTLSCEQNLNHDAMYWYRQDPGQGLRLIYYSQIVNDFQKGDIAEGYSVSREKKESFPLTVTSAQKNPTAFYLCASSPNARQGQGSYEQYFGPGTRLTVT.

The genes are TRBV5-6 and TRBJ2-3; D gene unclear. Trimming removed 10 bases from V and 2 bases from J, with 5 bases in between. The CDR3 runs to 10 residues. Germline values: CDR1 SGHDT, CDR2 YYEEEE. CDR3 bases: TGTGCCCGGCACACAGATACGCAGTATTTT. This translates into CARHTDTQYF.

This clonotype showed up many times. This chain connects TRBV29-1 to TRBJ1-2; 7 bases map to TRBD1. The V and J ends lost 7 bases and 5 bases, in that order; junction bases with no gene match: 10. The CDR3 is made up of 13 amino acids. Germline-derived CDR1 and CDR2 are SQVTM and ANQGSEA. DNA of the CDR3: TGCAGCGCTCTGACCGGGACAGAATATGGCTACACCTTC. This translates into CSALTGTEYGYTF.

DNA for the CDR3: TGTGCCAGCTCACCGGGAGGGGGAGATACGCAGTATTTT. Amino acid sequence: CASSPGGGDTQYF. The gene calls are TRBV18 and TRBJ2-3, with a possible D match to TRBD2 (7 bases). The germline V gene has CDR1 KGHSH and CDR2 LQKENI. V was clipped by 3 bases and J by 5 bases, with 9 bases between them. The CDR3 sequence is 13 residues long. Looking up the rest from reference TRBV18 and TRBJ2-3 gives the full variable domain: NAGVMQNPRHLVRRRGQEARLRCSPMKGHSHVYWYRQLPEEGLKFMVYLQKENIIDESGMPKERFSAEFPKEGPSILRIQQVVRGDSAAYFCASSPGGGDTQYFGPGTRLTVL.

This sequence joins TRBV6-2 or TRBV6-3 and TRBJ2-6; TRBD1 aligns across 10 bases. Germline V CDR1 and CDR2: MNHEY, SVGEGT. The CDR3 spans 17 residues. The J segment lost 1 base and the V segment lost 6 bases, leaving 6 bases of the junction unmatched. CDR3 amino acids: CASSRRDRGSGANVLTF. The DNA for the CDR3 is TGTGCCAGCAGCCGTAGGGACAGGGGTTCTGGGGCCAACGTCCTGACTTTC.

There are many counts of this clonotype. V and J are TRBV5-5 and TRBJ2-7; D may be TRBD2 (5 bases). Germline V gene sequence: CDR1 SGHKS, CDR2 YYEKEE (reference sequence). This CDR3 is 14 amino acids long. Trimming removed 4 bases at V and 3 bases at J, with 14 bases between. In nucleotides, the CDR3 is TGTGCCAGCAGCCATACGGGATTTTACTACGAGCAGTACTTC. Protein: CASSHTGFYYEQYF.

This clonotype was detected a few times. V and J are TRBV5-1 and TRBJ2-3; 11 positions match TRBD2. With V trimmed by 0 bases and J by 8 bases, 5 bases remained unmatched. Germline V gives CDR1 SGHRS, CDR2 YFSETQ. The CDR3 contains 15 residues. DNA for the CDR3: TGCGCCAGCAGCTTGGTATCTAGCGGGGGGTCTACGCAGTATTTT. Protein product: CASSLVSSGGSTQYF.

This chain links TRBV7-6 with TRBJ2-2, with unresolved D. Germline loops: CDR1 SGHVS, CDR2 FNYEAQ. The CDR3 is made up of 15 amino acids. Trimming took off 5 bases at V and 2 bases at J, with 12 bases between the two ends. Here the CDR3 reads CASSPGRSNTGELFF. As DNA, the CDR3 is TGTGCCAGCAGCCCCGGACGGTCCAACACCGGGGAGCTGTTTTTT.

This clonotype has a count of ten or more. The chain is built from TRBV5-1 and TRBJ1-1; 7 bases fit TRBD1. Looked up from germline, CDR1 is SGHRS and CDR2 is YFSETQ. This CDR3 spans 15 amino acids. The V segment lost 4 bases and the J segment 0 bases; nucleotides outside the gene matches: 6. CDR3 amino acids: CASSRMTGLNTEAFF. CDR3 nucleotide sequence: TGCGCCAGCAGCAGGATGACAGGGCTGAACACTGAAGCTTTCTTT.

This clonotype occurred many times. The chain uses TRBV9 and TRBJ2-5, with 11 bases matching TRBD2. The CDR3 covers 18 residues. V was pared by 0 bases and J by 4 bases, with 11 bases of the junction left unmatched. The germline CDR1 and CDR2 sequences are SGDLS and YYNGEE. The CDR3 bases are TGTGCCAGCAGCGTAGCGGCTAGCGGGGGGCCTACCCGAGAGACCCAGTACTTC. Translated, it gives CASSVAASGGPTRETQYF.